This is a list of T cell receptor beta chains from one sample in a study of control samples from healthy donors and cancer patients. Some clones are missing from TCRdb's copy, which holds only in-frame ones; the method was immunoSEQ multiplex PCR. Counted here are some 250,000 clones, roughly 87% occurring once; the ten biggest clones make up about 14%. The sequenced material came from PBMCs. These receptors were collected from a woman aged 60-75 years with lung cancer. Both conserved end residues are part of each CDR3. A D gene is named only where the DNA matches it firmly. Size is stated for part of the rows, as once, few or many counts, or as a class when the clone is expanded.

J gene | V gene | clone size | D gene | CDR3 protein | CDR3 DNA
TRBJ1-4 | TRBV12-3/TRBV12-4 | - | - | CASSPEGEKLFF | TGTGCCAGCAGTCCCGAGGGCGAAAAACTGTTTTTT
TRBJ1-2 | TRBV6-5 | - | TRBD1 | CASSYSIQGNYGYTF | TGTGCCAGCAGTTACTCGATACAGGGGAACTATGGCTACACCTTC
TRBJ2-1 | TRBV19 | few | TRBD2 | CASTSGSGSASSYNEQFF | TGTGCCAGTACCTCGGGTAGCGGGAGCGCTAGCTCCTACAATGAGCAGTTCTTC
TRBJ1-5 | TRBV5-6 | once | - | CASSLGQGSNQPQHF | TGTGCCAGCAGCTTGGGGCAGGGGAGCAATCAGCCCCAGCATTTT
TRBJ2-7 | TRBV5-4 | few | TRBD1 | CASSRRDRGAYEQYF | TGTGCCAGCAGCCGCCGGGACAGGGGAGCCTACGAGCAGTACTTC
TRBJ2-3 | TRBV30 | once | - | CAWSVQGTDTQYF | TGTGCCTGGAGTGTACAAGGCACAGATACGCAGTATTTT
TRBJ1-6 | TRBV5-8 | - | - | CASSRTNSPLHF | TGTGCCAGCAGCCGCACCAATTCACCCCTCCACTTT
TRBJ1-5 | TRBV18 | - | - | CASSPSFNSNQPQHF | TGTGCCAGCTCACCATCGTTTAATAGCAATCAGCCCCAGCATTTT
TRBJ2-1 | TRBV7-8 | - | TRBD1 | CASSFDRGLYNEQFF | TGTGCCAGCAGCTTTGACAGGGGGCTATACAATGAGCAGTTCTTC
TRBJ2-3 | TRBV20-1 | once | - | CSASPLLGGTDTDTQYF | TGCAGTGCTAGTCCCCTCCTCGGGGGAACCGACACAGATACGCAGTATTTT
TRBJ1-2 | TRBV6-5 | once | - | CASRNRGGLFGYTF | TGTGCCAGCAGAAATAGGGGGGGCCTTTTTGGCTACACCTTC
TRBJ1-1 | TRBV19 | - | TRBD1 | CASSAGQGIRMNTEAFF | TGTGCCAGTAGTGCGGGACAGGGGATCCGTATGAACACTGAAGCTTTCTTT
TRBJ2-7 | TRBV27 | once | - | CASSLSPEINPYEQYF | TGTGCCAGCAGTTTATCGCCGGAGATCAACCCCTACGAGCAGTACTTC
TRBJ2-7 | TRBV18 | - | TRBD1 | CASSPLGQGYSYEQYF | TGTGCCAGCTCACCCCTAGGACAGGGATACTCCTACGAGCAGTACTTC
TRBJ2-3 | TRBV4-1 | - | TRBD1 | CASRQGVDFYTQYF | TGCGCCAGCAGGCAGGGGGTAGATTTTTATACGCAGTATTTT
TRBJ1-4 | TRBV2 | - | TRBD1 | CASRTSGGLKEKLFF | TGTGCCAGCAGGACCTCAGGGGGGCTGAAAGAAAAACTGTTTTTT
TRBJ2-3 | TRBV10-3 | - | TRBD1 | CAIRLGQGGNTQYF | TGTGCCATCAGGCTTGGACAGGGGGGTAATACGCAGTATTTT
TRBJ1-1 | TRBV29-1 | - | - | CSADRGNTEAFF | TGCAGCGCCGATCGGGGGAACACTGAAGCTTTCTTT
TRBJ1-2 | TRBV19 | - | TRBD1 | CASSIEGQGSYGYTF | TGTGCCAGTAGTATAGAAGGACAGGGGAGCTATGGCTACACCTTC
TRBJ2-7 | TRBV18 | - | - | CASGSSGVGYEQYF | TGTGCCAGCGGCAGCTCAGGGGTCGGTTACGAGCAGTACTTC
TRBJ2-5 | TRBV18 | - | - | CASSPFWGINQETQYF | TGTGCCAGCTCACCCTTCTGGGGTATCAACCAAGAGACCCAGTACTTC
TRBJ1-2 | TRBV19 | - | - | CASSWWGANYGYTF | TGTGCCAGTAGTTGGTGGGGAGCTAACTATGGCTACACCTTC
TRBJ2-1 | TRBV2 | - | - | CASSVDNEQFF | TGTGCCAGCAGTGTTGACAATGAGCAGTTCTTC
TRBJ2-7 | TRBV6-6 | - | TRBD2 | CASRAGGPQEQYF | TGTGCCAGCAGAGCGGGAGGGCCTCAGGAGCAGTACTTC
TRBJ1-6 | TRBV14 | once | - | CASSHPRGFSPLHF | TGTGCCAGCAGCCACCCTCGGGGTTTTTCACCCCTCCACTTT
TRBJ1-4 | TRBV30 | few | TRBD1 | CAWSTDRTGRREKLFF | TGTGCCTGGAGCACGGATCGGACAGGGAGAAGGGAAAAACTGTTTTTT
TRBJ2-1 | TRBV18 | - | TRBD2 | CASSPRASGGARRNEQFF | TGTGCCAGCTCACCGAGGGCTAGCGGGGGGGCCCGGAGAAATGAGCAGTTCTTC
TRBJ1-3 | TRBV7-2 | - | - | CASSLVGTSGNTIYF | TGTGCCAGCAGCTTAGTGGGGACCTCTGGAAACACCATATATTTT
TRBJ1-5 | TRBV7-2 | - | TRBD1 | CASSLVSGGFQPQHF | TGTGCCAGCAGCTTAGTGTCAGGGGGCTTTCAGCCCCAGCATTTT
TRBJ2-1 | TRBV10-3 | - | TRBD2 | CAISYSGAAGVEQFF | TGTGCCATCAGTTATAGCGGGGCCGCCGGTGTTGAGCAGTTCTTC
TRBJ1-1 | TRBV11-1 | once | - | CASSSEGDTEAFF | TGTGCCAGCAGCTCGGAGGGGGACACTGAAGCTTTCTTT
TRBJ2-7 | TRBV6-6 | once | TRBD2 | CASSYSGGGRYEQYF | TGTGCCAGCAGTTACTCCGGGGGGGGCCGGTACGAGCAGTACTTC
TRBJ2-7 | TRBV27 | - | TRBD2 | CASSPETSGMDLIYEQYF | TGTGCCAGCAGTCCCGAGACTAGCGGGATGGACCTTATCTACGAGCAGTACTTC
TRBJ2-1 | TRBV6-6 | few | - | CASSPQPLANEQFF | TGTGCCAGCAGTCCCCAGCCGTTGGCCAATGAGCAGTTCTTC
TRBJ2-1 | TRBV2 | - | TRBD2 | CASRGTSGSSYNEQFF | TGTGCCAGCAGGGGGACTAGCGGGAGCTCCTACAATGAGCAGTTCTTC
TRBJ1-1 | TRBV5-4 | - | - | CASSLWPVVFF | TGTGCCAGCAGCTTGTGGCCGGTCGTCTTCTTT
TRBJ2-2 | TRBV28 | - | TRBD1 | CATLTGERTGELFF | TGTGCCACCCTGACAGGGGAAAGGACCGGGGAGCTGTTTTTT
TRBJ2-5 | TRBV9 | - | - | CASSAAMTGTQETQYF | TGTGCCAGCAGCGCCGCCATGACAGGGACTCAAGAGACCCAGTACTTC
TRBJ2-7 | TRBV28 | - | - | CASSLNGGQAYEQYF | TGTGCCAGCAGTTTAAATGGGGGGCAAGCCTACGAGCAGTACTTC